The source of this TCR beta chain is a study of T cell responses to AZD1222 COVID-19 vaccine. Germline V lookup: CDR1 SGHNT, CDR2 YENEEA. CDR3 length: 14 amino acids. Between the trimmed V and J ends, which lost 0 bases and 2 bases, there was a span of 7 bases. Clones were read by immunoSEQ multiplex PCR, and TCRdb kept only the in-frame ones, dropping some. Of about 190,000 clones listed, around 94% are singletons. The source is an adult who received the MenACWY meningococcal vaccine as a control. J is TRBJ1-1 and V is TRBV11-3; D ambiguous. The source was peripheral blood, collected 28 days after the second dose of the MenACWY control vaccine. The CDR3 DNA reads TGTGCCAGCAGCTTAGATGGCATCAACACTGAAGCTTTCTTT. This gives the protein CASSLDGINTEAFF.